One and the same sample provided the 10 T cell receptor beta chains below, sequenced in a study of T cell repertoires in enteric fever. TCRdb reanalysed the reads using MiXCR and keeps one entry per CDR3 protein. Of some 1,500 distinct CDR3 sequences in the sample, 30% to 45% were seen once. Input material: CCR7- CD38- CD4+ T cells from PBMCs. The receptor set was obtained from a human donor with Salmonella enteric fever, either typhoid or paratyphoid (not recorded which).

As to this clonotype: A read error may explain this, as a much larger clone is one base away. The CDR3 DNA follows: TGCGCCAGCAGTGTCCCAGGGGTGTCGAGGAACGAGCAGTACTTC. Protein: CASSVPGVSRNEQYF. The V call is TRBV5-1, the J call TRBJ2-7; TRBD1 might be the D (6 bases). V lost 5 bases to trimming and J lost 5 bases, with 20 bases between them. Germline CDR1 reads SGHRS; CDR2 reads YFSETQ. The CDR3 has 15 amino acids.

This chain uses TRBV7-9 with TRBJ1-1; D gene uncertain. V lost 1 base, J lost 2 bases, and 5 bases lay in between. Germline V gene lookup returns CDR1 SEHNR and CDR2 FQNEAQ (reference sequence). CDR3 length equals 13 residues. The CDR3 reads CASSLESNTEAFF. CDR3 coding DNA: TGTGCCAGCAGCTTAGAATCCAACACTGAAGCTTTCTTT. The full variable domain, rest sourced from reference TRBV7-9 and TRBJ1-1, is DTGVSQNPRHKITKRGQNVTFRCDPISEHNRLYWYRQTLGQGPEFLTYFQNEAQLEKSRLLSDRFSAERPKGSFSTLEIQRTEQGDSAMYLCASSLESNTEAFFGQGTRLTVV.

V and J are TRBV7-6 and TRBJ2-7; weak D call: TRBD1 (5 bases). V lost 1 base and J lost 2, with 9 bases in between. The CDR3 contains 14 residues. From germline, CDR1 is SGHVS and CDR2 FNYEAQ. CDR3 loop: CASSLEPGTYEQYF. CDR3 nucleotide sequence: TGTGCCAGCAGCTTAGAACCAGGGACCTACGAGCAGTACTTC.

The V and J genes are TRBV29-1 and TRBJ1-1, with D perhaps matching TRBD1 (5 bases). The germline gives CDR1 SQVTM, CDR2 ANQGSEA. V lost 2 bases and J 0 bases, leaving 10 bases between the germline ends. This CDR3 contains 14 residues. CDR3: CSVERQLMNTEAFF. The CDR3 DNA reads as TGCAGCGTTGAAAGACAGCTCATGAACACTGAAGCTTTCTTT.

This clonotype qualifies as large. The chain recombines TRBV5-1 with TRBJ1-1; 7 positions match TRBD1. The germline CDR1 and CDR2 sequences are SGHRS and YFSETQ. With 5 bases clipped from V and 12 bases from J, the junction kept 16 bases outside the gene matches. The CDR3 is 14 amino acids. The CDR3 loop is CASRQSLLTGETFF. As DNA, the CDR3 is TGCGCCAGCAGACAATCTCTTCTAACAGGGGAAACTTTCTTT.

In the case of this clonotype: A much larger clone differs by one base, so this may be a read error. V is TRBV12-3 or TRBV12-4 and J is TRBJ1-4; D gene unclear. V was clipped by 9 bases and J by 6 bases, with 14 bases between them. The CDR3 loop spans 13 amino acids. DNA for the CDR3: TGTGCCAGAAAACGGGGAGTTGATGAAAAACTGTTTTTT. Translated, it gives CARKRGVDEKLFF.

The rearrangement joins TRBV5-1 to TRBJ2-2; D not certain. V was pared by 0 bases and J by 0 bases, with 9 bases between. CDR1 is SGHRS, CDR2 YFSETQ, per germline. The CDR3 consists of 16 residues. The CDR3 region is CASSLALTSNTGELFF. The DNA for the CDR3 is TGCGCCAGCAGCTTGGCACTAACCTCGAACACCGGGGAGCTGTTTTTT.

The chain uses TRBV18 and TRBJ2-5; D is undetermined. Trimming shortened V by 2 bases and J by 1 base, and 11 bases separated the two germline ends. The CDR3 has 15 residues. From germline, CDR1 is KGHSH and CDR2 LQKENI. The CDR3 spells CASSPGLQSQETQYF. The CDR3 coding sequence is TGTGCCAGCTCACCAGGTTTACAAAGCCAAGAGACCCAGTACTTC.

The rearrangement uses TRBV20-1 and TRBJ2-1; 10 nucleotides agree with TRBD1. Germline V lookup: CDR1 DFQATT, CDR2 SNEGSKA (reference sequence). The ends lost 0 bases at V and 6 bases at J; junction bases unmatched: 5. There are 15 residues in the CDR3. The CDR3 coding sequence is TGCAGTGCTAGAGAAGACAGGGGGCGAGGCAATGAGCAGTTCTTC. It yields the protein CSAREDRGRGNEQFF.

The chain uses TRBV7-9 and TRBJ2-7, with D uncertain. Germline V gene data show CDR1 as SEHNR and CDR2 as FQNEAQ (reference sequence). CDR3 length equals 13 residues. Trimming took off 1 base at V and 2 bases at J, with 6 bases between the two ends. The CDR3 sequence is CASSLEWAYEQYF. The DNA of the CDR3 is TGTGCCAGCAGCTTAGAATGGGCCTACGAGCAGTACTTC.